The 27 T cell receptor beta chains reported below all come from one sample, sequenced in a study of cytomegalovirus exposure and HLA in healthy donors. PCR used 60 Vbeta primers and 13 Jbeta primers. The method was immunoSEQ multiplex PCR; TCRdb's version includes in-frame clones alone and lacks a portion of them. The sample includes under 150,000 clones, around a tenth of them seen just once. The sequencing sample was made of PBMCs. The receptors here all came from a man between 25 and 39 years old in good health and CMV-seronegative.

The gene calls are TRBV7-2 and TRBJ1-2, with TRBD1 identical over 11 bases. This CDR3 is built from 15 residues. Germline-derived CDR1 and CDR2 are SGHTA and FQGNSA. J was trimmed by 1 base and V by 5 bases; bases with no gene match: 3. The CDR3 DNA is TGTGCCAGCAGCCCCGGGACAGGGGGTAACTATGGCTACACCTTC. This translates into CASSPGTGGNYGYTF. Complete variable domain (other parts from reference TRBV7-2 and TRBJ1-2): GAGVSQSPSNKVTEKGKDVELRCDPISGHTALYWYRQSLGQGLEFLIYFQGNSAPDKSGLPSDRFSAERTGGSVSTLTIQRTQQEDSAVYLCASSPGTGGNYGYTFGSGTRLTVV.

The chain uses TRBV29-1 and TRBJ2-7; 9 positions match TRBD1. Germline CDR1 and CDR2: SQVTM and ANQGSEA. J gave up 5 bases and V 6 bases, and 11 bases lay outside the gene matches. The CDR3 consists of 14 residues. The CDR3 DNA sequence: TGCAGCGTCCCCGGGGACAGGGAAGTCCACGAGCAGTACTTC. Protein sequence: CSVPGDREVHEQYF.

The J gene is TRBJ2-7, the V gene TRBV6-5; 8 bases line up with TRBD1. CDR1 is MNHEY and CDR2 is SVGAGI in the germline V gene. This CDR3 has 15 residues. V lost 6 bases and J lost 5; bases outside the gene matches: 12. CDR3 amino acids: CASSSTGQGIHEQYF. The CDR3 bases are TGTGCCAGCAGCAGCACTGGACAGGGAATCCACGAGCAGTACTTC.

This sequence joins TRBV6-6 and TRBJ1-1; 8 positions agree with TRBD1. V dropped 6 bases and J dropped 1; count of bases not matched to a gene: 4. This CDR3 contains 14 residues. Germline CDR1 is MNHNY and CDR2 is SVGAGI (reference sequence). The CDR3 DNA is TGTGCCAGCAGCCACGGACAGGGGAACACTGAAGCTTTCTTT. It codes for CASSHGQGNTEAFF.

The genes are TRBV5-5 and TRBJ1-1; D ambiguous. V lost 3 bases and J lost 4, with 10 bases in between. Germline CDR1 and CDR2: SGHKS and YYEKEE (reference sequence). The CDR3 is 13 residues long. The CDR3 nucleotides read TGTGCCAGCAGCTCCGTGGAGGGCACTGAAGCTTTCTTT. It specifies CASSSVEGTEAFF.

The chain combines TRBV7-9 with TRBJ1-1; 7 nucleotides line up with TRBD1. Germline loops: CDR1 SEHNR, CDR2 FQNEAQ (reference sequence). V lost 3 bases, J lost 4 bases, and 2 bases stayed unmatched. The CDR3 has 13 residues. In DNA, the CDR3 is TGTGCCAGCAGCTTGCCAGGGGGCACTGAAGCTTTCTTT. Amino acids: CASSLPGGTEAFF.

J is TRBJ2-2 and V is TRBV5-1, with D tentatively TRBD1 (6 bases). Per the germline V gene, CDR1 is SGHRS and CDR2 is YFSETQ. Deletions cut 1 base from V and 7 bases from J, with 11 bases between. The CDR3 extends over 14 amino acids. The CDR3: CASSLRQGLGELFF. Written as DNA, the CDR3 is TGCGCCAGCAGCTTGAGGCAGGGGCTCGGGGAGCTGTTTTTT.

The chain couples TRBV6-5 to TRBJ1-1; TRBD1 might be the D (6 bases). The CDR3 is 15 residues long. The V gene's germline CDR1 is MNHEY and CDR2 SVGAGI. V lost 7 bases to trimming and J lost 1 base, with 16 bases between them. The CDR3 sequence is CASIPRGAGNTEAFF. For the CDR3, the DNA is TGTGCCAGCATTCCCAGGGGCGCCGGGAACACTGAAGCTTTCTTT.

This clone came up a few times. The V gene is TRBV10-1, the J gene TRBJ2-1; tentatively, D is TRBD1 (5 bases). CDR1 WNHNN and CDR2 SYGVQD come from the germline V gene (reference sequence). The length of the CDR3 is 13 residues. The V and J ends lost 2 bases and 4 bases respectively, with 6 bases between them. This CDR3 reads CASSEQGYNEQFF. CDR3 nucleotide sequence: TGCGCCAGCAGTGAGCAGGGATACAATGAGCAGTTCTTC.

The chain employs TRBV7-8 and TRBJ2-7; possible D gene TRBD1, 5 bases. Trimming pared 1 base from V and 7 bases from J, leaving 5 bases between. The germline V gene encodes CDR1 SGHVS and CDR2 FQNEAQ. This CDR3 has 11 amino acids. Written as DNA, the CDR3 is TGTGCCAGCAGCTTAGACAGGGAGCAGTACTTC. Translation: CASSLDREQYF.

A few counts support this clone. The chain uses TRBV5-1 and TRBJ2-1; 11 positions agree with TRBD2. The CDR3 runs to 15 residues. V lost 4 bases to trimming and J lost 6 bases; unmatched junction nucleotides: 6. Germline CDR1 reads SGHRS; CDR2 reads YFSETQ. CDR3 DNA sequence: TGCGCCAGCAGCGACACTAGCGGGAGCTCCAATGAGCAGTTCTTC. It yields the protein CASSDTSGSSNEQFF.

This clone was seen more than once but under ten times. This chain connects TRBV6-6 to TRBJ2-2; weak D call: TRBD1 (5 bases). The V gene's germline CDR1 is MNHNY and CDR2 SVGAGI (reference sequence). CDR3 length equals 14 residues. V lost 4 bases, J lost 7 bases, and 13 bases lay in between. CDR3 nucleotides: TGTGCCAGCAGTTTCCGACAGCCGAGCGGGGAGCTGTTTTTT. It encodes CASSFRQPSGELFF.

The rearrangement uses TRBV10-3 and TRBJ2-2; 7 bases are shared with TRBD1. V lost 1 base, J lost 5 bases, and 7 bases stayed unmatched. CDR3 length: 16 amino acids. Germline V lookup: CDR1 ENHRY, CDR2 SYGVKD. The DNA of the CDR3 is TGTGCCATCAGTGAGTGGACAGGCCCCGAAACCGGGGAGCTGTTTTTT. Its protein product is CAISEWTGPETGELFF.

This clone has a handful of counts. CDR3 region: CASSSTGAAYEQYF. The DNA for the CDR3 is TGTGCCAGCAGCTCCACTGGGGCAGCTTACGAGCAGTACTTC. The chain employs TRBV11-3 and TRBJ2-7; D possibly corresponds to TRBD1 (5 bases). V was pared by 4 bases and J by 4 bases, with 14 bases between. The CDR3 runs 14 residues. Germline CDR1 reads SGHNT; CDR2 reads YENEEA.

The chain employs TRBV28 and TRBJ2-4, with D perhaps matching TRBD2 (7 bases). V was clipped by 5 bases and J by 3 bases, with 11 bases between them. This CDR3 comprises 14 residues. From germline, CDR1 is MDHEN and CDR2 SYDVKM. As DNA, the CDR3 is TGTGCCAGCAGTGGGGGGGCAGACAAAAACATTCAGTACTTC. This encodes CASSGGADKNIQYF.

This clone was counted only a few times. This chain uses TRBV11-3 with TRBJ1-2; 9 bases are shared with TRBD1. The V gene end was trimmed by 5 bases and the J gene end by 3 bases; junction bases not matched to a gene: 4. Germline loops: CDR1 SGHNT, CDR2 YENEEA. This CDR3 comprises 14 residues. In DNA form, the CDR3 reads TGTGCCAGCAGCATTACAGGGGGCGACTATGGCTACACCTTC. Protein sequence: CASSITGGDYGYTF.

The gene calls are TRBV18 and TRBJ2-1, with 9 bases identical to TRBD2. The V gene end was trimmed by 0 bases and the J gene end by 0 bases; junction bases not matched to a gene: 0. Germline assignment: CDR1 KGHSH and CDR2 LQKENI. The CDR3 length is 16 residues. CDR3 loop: CASSPPLAGSYNEQFF. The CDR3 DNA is TGTGCCAGCTCACCACCACTAGCGGGCTCCTACAATGAGCAGTTCTTC.

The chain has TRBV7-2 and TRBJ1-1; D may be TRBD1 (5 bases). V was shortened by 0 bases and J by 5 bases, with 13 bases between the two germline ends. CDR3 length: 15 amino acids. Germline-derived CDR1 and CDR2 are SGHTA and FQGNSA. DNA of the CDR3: TGTGCCAGCAGCTTAGCGCTTGGGGGGAGGACTGAAGCTTTCTTT. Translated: CASSLALGGRTEAFF.

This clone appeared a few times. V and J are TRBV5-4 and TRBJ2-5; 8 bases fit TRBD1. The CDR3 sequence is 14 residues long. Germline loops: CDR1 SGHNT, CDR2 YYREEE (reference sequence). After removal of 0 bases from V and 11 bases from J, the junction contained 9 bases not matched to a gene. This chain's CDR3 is CASSLGGQGGEQYF. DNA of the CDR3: TGTGCCAGCAGCTTGGGCGGACAGGGTGGTGAGCAGTACTTC. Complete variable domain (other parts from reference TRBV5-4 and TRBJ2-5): ETGVTQSPTHLIKTRGQQVTLRCSSQSGHNTVSWYQQALGQGPQFIFQYYREEENGRGNFPPRFSGLQFPNYSSELNVNALELDDSALYLCASSLGGQGGEQYFGPGTRLLVL.

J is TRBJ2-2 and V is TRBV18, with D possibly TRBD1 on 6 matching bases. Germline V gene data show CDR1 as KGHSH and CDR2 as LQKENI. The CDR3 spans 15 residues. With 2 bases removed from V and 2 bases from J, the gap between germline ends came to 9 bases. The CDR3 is CASSPVRGNTGELFF. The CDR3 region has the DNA TGTGCCAGCTCACCAGTCAGGGGAAACACCGGGGAGCTGTTTTTT.

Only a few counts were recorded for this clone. The CDR3 DNA reads as TGTGCCAGCAGCTCCCCGACTGGGGCCGTGAGCTCCTACGAGCAGTACTTC. This encodes CASSSPTGAVSSYEQYF. The rearrangement links TRBV5-4 to TRBJ2-7, with TRBD1 as a possible D gene (5 bases). The CDR3 is 17 amino acids. The germline V and J ends were trimmed by 3 bases and 0 bases, with 19 bases remaining between them. Germline-derived CDR1 and CDR2 are SGHNT and YYREEE (reference sequence). The complete variable domain, with remaining parts taken from reference TRBV5-4 and TRBJ2-7, reads ETGVTQSPTHLIKTRGQQVTLRCSSQSGHNTVSWYQQALGQGPQFIFQYYREEENGRGNFPPRFSGLQFPNYSSELNVNALELDDSALYLCASSSPTGAVSSYEQYFGPGTRLTVT.

The DNA of the CDR3 is TGTGCCAGCAGCCGCGACAGGGGGCAACAAGATACGCAGTATTTT. Its translation: CASSRDRGQQDTQYF. This chain uses TRBV5-6 with TRBJ2-3, with 10 bases lining up with TRBD1. With 4 bases clipped from V and 5 bases from J, the junction kept 7 bases outside the gene matches. The length of the CDR3 is 15 residues. Germline assignment: CDR1 SGHDT and CDR2 YYEEEE. The entire variable domain, with the rest obtained from reference TRBV5-6 and TRBJ2-3, is as follows: DAGVTQSPTHLIKTRGQQVTLRCSPKSGHDTVSWYQQALGQGPQFIFQYYEEEERQRGNFPDRFSGHQFPNYSSELNVNALLLGDSALYLCASSRDRGQQDTQYFGPGTRLTVL.

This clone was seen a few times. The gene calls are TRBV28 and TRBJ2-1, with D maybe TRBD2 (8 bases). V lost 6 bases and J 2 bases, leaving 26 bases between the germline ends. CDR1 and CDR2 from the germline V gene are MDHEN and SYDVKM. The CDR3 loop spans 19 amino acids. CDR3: CASRERQGRGGPAYNEQFF. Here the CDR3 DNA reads TGTGCCAGCAGGGAACGACAGGGTCGGGGGGGTCCTGCCTACAATGAGCAGTTCTTC.

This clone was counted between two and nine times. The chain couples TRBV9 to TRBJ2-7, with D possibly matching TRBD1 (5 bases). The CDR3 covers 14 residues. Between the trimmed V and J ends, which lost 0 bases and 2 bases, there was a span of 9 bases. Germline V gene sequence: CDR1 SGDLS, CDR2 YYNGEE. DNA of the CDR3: TGTGCCAGCAGCGTAGGCCAGGGTACCTACGAGCAGTACTTC. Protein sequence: CASSVGQGTYEQYF.

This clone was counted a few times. CDR3 loop: CASSYASGLANEQFF. The CDR3 DNA reads as TGTGCCAGCAGTTACGCTAGCGGGCTAGCCAATGAGCAGTTCTTC. The chain is built from TRBV6-6 and TRBJ2-1; the match to TRBD2 covers 8 bases. Germline V gives CDR1 MNHNY, CDR2 SVGAGI (reference sequence). The CDR3 runs to 15 residues. Germline trimming cut 2 bases from V and 6 bases from J; bases unmatched to any gene: 6.

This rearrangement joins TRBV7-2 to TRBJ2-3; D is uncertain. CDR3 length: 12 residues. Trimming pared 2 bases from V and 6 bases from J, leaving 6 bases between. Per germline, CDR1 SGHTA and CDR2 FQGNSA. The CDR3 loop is CASSLPGDTQYF. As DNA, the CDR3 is TGTGCCAGCAGCTTACCCGGTGATACGCAGTATTTT.

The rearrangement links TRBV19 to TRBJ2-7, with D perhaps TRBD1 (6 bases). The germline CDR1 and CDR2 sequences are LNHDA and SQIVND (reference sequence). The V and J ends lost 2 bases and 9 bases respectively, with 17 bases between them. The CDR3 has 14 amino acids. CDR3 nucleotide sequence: TGTGCCAGTAGTATAACCCCGGGACAATCGTCGCAGTACTTC. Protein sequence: CASSITPGQSSQYF.